These 24 T cell receptor beta chains came from one sample sequenced in a study of vaccination effects on CD4 cells after COVID-19. These receptors have no known antigen. Produced via immunoSEQ multiplex PCR; TCRdb's table is partial and in-frame only. The sample yields 40,000 to 45,000 clones, around 76% seen once. At the end of nine to ten days of culture, CD4+ T cells were isolated. Sometime from March through December 2020, the person acquired a SARS-CoV-2 infection that PCR confirmed. Participants got two doses of BNT162b2 or mRNA-1273 vaccine. Sequencing was performed on CD4+ T cells from PBMCs cultured without peptide, taken after COVID-19 vaccination. The receptors stem from a human donor who had a prior SARS-CoV-2 infection.

V gene TRBV5-8 combines with J gene TRBJ2-7, with a possible D match to TRBD2 (5 bases). The CDR3 is 14 residues long. The germline CDR1 and CDR2 sequences are SGHTS and YDEGEE. Trimming left V 0 bases short and J 6 bases short, with 13 bases between. CDR3 DNA: TGTGCCAGCAGCTTGGATCGGGGTCTTAGCGAGCAGTACTTC. Protein sequence: CASSLDRGLSEQYF.

This clone appeared once. The chain uses TRBV7-2 and TRBJ2-7, with 14 positions matching TRBD2. Germline trimming cut 5 bases from V and 3 bases from J; bases unmatched to any gene: 9. The CDR3 extends over 17 amino acids. Per germline, CDR1 SGHTA and CDR2 FQGNSA. The CDR3 DNA reads TGTGCCAGCAGCCGCGGAGGACTAGCGGGAGGTAGCTACGAGCAGTACTTC. This translates into CASSRGGLAGGSYEQYF.

This chain connects TRBV29-1 to TRBJ1-5; TRBD1 agrees at 10 bases. The germline V gene has CDR1 SQVTM and CDR2 ANQGSEA. The V segment lost 7 bases and the J segment 3 bases; nucleotides outside the gene matches: 6. The CDR3 has 14 residues. The CDR3 DNA reads TGCAGCGCCGGAGGGACAGGGGACAATCAGCCCCAGCATTTT. It is translated as CSAGGTGDNQPQHF.

The V and J genes are TRBV18 and TRBJ2-6, with TRBD1 as a possible D gene (6 bases). In germline, CDR1 is KGHSH, CDR2 LQKENI. This CDR3 is 18 amino acids long. Trimming cost V 3 bases and J 0 bases, with 15 bases left between them. As DNA, the CDR3 is TGTGCCAGCTCACCGCTTACAGGGAGTTCCTCTGGGGCCAACGTCCTGACTTTC. Protein: CASSPLTGSSSGANVLTF.

The rearrangement uses TRBV10-3 and TRBJ2-7, with 13 bases lining up with TRBD2. Germline V lookup: CDR1 ENHRY, CDR2 SYGVKD. The CDR3 contains 15 residues. The junction had 7 bases not matched to a gene; V was cut back by 6 bases and J by 5 bases. In DNA, the CDR3 is TGTGCCATCAGGAAACTAGCGGGAGGGCCCCACGAGCAGTACTTC. Translation: CAIRKLAGGPHEQYF.

This chain joins TRBV7-2 and TRBJ2-7; 9 nucleotides agree with TRBD2. The CDR3 has 15 amino acids. The ends lost 4 bases at V and 6 bases at J; junction bases unmatched: 10. In germline, CDR1 is SGHTA, CDR2 FQGNSA. DNA for the CDR3: TGTGCCAGCAGCTCAACGACTAGCGGATTGGCCGAGCAGTACTTC. Translation: CASSSTTSGLAEQYF.

CDR3 sequence: CASSFLGEGYEQYF. In DNA form, the CDR3 reads TGTGCCAGTAGTTTTCTAGGAGAGGGTTACGAGCAGTACTTC. This rearrangement joins TRBV19 to TRBJ2-7, with TRBD2 as a possible D gene (5 bases). Trimming took off 5 bases at V and 4 bases at J, with 15 bases between the two ends. There are 14 residues in the CDR3. Germline V lookup: CDR1 LNHDA, CDR2 SQIVND (reference sequence).

In this sample, this clone turned up once. This rearrangement joins TRBV20-1 to TRBJ1-4; unclear D gene. There are 14 residues in the CDR3. Trimming stripped 3 bases from V and 2 bases from J, with 10 bases between. The germline gives CDR1 DFQATT, CDR2 SNEGSKA (reference sequence). CDR3 coding DNA: TGCAGTGCTAGTTACGGATCGACTAATGAAAAACTGTTTTTT. Protein sequence: CSASYGSTNEKLFF.

The chain is built from TRBV7-9 and TRBJ2-1; 9 bases align to TRBD1. Trimming cost V 0 bases and J 6 bases; bases outside gene matches: 0. This CDR3 has 14 residues. Germline V gene data show CDR1 as SEHNR and CDR2 as FQNEAQ (reference sequence). CDR3 residues: CASSLAQGANEQFF. For the CDR3, the DNA is TGTGCCAGCAGCTTAGCACAGGGGGCCAATGAGCAGTTCTTC.

The chain links TRBV6-6 to TRBJ1-2; TRBD1 matches at 7 bases. Germline V gene sequence: CDR1 MNHNY, CDR2 SVGAGI (reference sequence). This CDR3 is built from 14 residues. V was clipped by 5 bases and J by 4 bases; unmatched bases: 7. CDR3 nucleotide sequence: TGTGCCAGCAGTACTACTCAGGGGGGCTATGGCTACACCTTC. As protein: CASSTTQGGYGYTF.

The chain couples TRBV5-1 to TRBJ2-3; D assignment may be TRBD1 or TRBD2 (5 bases each). Trimming removed 1 base at V and 3 bases at J, with 12 bases between. Germline CDR1 SGHRS, CDR2 YFSETQ. The CDR3 contains 15 residues. The CDR3 protein is CASSLRARETDTQYF. As DNA, the CDR3 is TGCGCCAGCAGCTTGAGAGCCAGGGAGACAGATACGCAGTATTTT.

This clone appeared a single time. This chain's CDR3 is CASSSTSGGALEQFF. The CDR3 coding sequence is TGTGCCAGCAGCTCAACTAGCGGAGGTGCATTGGAGCAGTTCTTC. This sequence joins TRBV7-3 and TRBJ2-1; 8 positions agree with TRBD2. The germline V gene encodes CDR1 SGHTA and CDR2 FQGTGA. The CDR3 covers 15 residues. The V segment lost 4 bases and the J segment 10 bases; nucleotides outside the gene matches: 12.

The chain joins TRBV6-5 to TRBJ2-7; TRBD1 matches at 8 bases. The trim removed 6 bases at V and 6 bases at J, leaving 7 bases unmatched. CDR1 MNHEY and CDR2 SVGAGI come from the germline V gene. This CDR3 is 13 amino acids long. The CDR3 here is CASSPRQGREQYF. The CDR3 nucleotides are TGTGCCAGCAGCCCACGACAGGGGCGCGAGCAGTACTTC.

The V call is TRBV3-1 (or the pseudogene TRBV3-2), the J call TRBJ2-1; possibly TRBD1 or TRBD2 for D (5 bases each). Trimming pared 3 bases from V and 9 bases from J, leaving 15 bases between. The germline CDR1 and CDR2 sequences are LGHDT and YNNKEL (reference sequence). The CDR3 extends over 14 amino acids. CDR3 nucleotides: TGTGCCAGCAGCCAGGGACGCGAGGTGGGTGAGCAGTTCTTC. Amino acids: CASSQGREVGEQFF.

The table lists this clone with a count of one. The V call is TRBV6-5, the J call TRBJ1-1; D is undetermined. Germline V lookup: CDR1 MNHEY, CDR2 SVGAGI. This CDR3 is 11 amino acids long. Deletions cut 8 bases from V and 10 bases from J, with 14 bases between. The CDR3 nucleotides are TGTGCCAGCGAACGAATAACGGGAGCTTTCTTT. This sequence encodes CASERITGAFF.

This clone was recorded once. The chain combines TRBV7-8 with TRBJ2-5; weak D call: TRBD1 (6 bases). Trimming took off 6 bases at V and 0 bases at J, with 14 bases between the two ends. CDR1 is SGHVS, CDR2 FQNEAQ, per germline. The CDR3 loop spans 15 amino acids. This CDR3 is CASSSGAVYQETQYF. In nucleotides, the CDR3 is TGTGCCAGCAGTTCAGGGGCAGTGTACCAAGAGACCCAGTACTTC.

V is TRBV30 and J is TRBJ2-5; unclear D gene. Germline V gene data show CDR1 as GTSNPN and CDR2 as SVGIG (reference sequence). This CDR3 comprises 13 residues. Trimming pared 1 base from V and 2 bases from J, leaving 8 bases between. CDR3 residues: CAWSGGLQETQYF. The CDR3 region has the DNA TGTGCCTGGAGTGGTGGGCTGCAAGAGACCCAGTACTTC.

V and J are TRBV2 and TRBJ1-2; 7 bases map to TRBD1. The CDR3 is 13 amino acids. V shed 6 bases and J 5 bases; nucleotides not matched to a gene: 6. CDR1 and CDR2 from the germline V gene are SNHLY and FYNNEI. CDR3 residues: CASSDRDRYGYTF. The CDR3 DNA reads TGTGCCAGCAGCGACCGGGACAGATATGGCTACACCTTC.

In its sample, this clone was seen once. The chain recombines TRBV12-3 or TRBV12-4 with TRBJ1-2; D call uncertain. Trimming took 4 bases from V and 4 from J, leaving 10 bases between them. CDR3 length: 13 amino acids. CDR3 sequence reads: CASSSAVPYGYTF. CDR3 nucleotide sequence: TGTGCCAGCAGTTCTGCAGTACCCTATGGCTACACCTTC.

The V and J genes are TRBV6-5 and TRBJ2-1, with D unclear. Germline V gene lookup returns CDR1 MNHEY and CDR2 SVGAGI. The CDR3 contains 15 residues. V was trimmed by 6 bases and J by 4 bases, leaving 16 bases between them. The CDR3, as DNA: TGTGCCAGCAGACGGTTTATGGGCCAATACAATGAGCAGTTCTTC. Translation gives CASRRFMGQYNEQFF.

The chain carries TRBV24-1 and TRBJ2-3; 10 nucleotides agree with TRBD2. The germline V gene has CDR1 KGHDR and CDR2 SFDVKD. This CDR3 is 16 amino acids long. With 3 bases clipped from V and 4 bases from J, the junction kept 6 bases outside the gene matches. CDR3 amino acids: CATSDRLAGVSDTQYF. The CDR3 DNA is TGTGCCACCAGTGATCGCCTAGCGGGAGTGTCAGATACGCAGTATTTT.

The chain combines TRBV14 with TRBJ2-5; D gene ambiguous. CDR1 and CDR2 from the germline V gene are SGHDN and FVKESK. This CDR3 region has 13 residues. V was clipped by 3 bases and J by 4 bases, with 9 bases between them. The CDR3 sequence: CASSQNGLETQYF. The CDR3 DNA reads as TGTGCCAGCAGCCAGAACGGGTTAGAGACCCAGTACTTC.

The chain has TRBV6-5 and TRBJ2-5; 7 positions match TRBD1. Germline-derived CDR1 and CDR2 are MNHEY and SVGAGI. The CDR3 runs to 14 residues. V shed 6 bases, J shed 1 base, and the junction held 5 bases outside the gene matches. DNA of the CDR3: TGTGCCAGCAGGATACAGGGGATCCAAGAGACCCAGTACTTC. This gives the protein CASRIQGIQETQYF.

The rearrangement links TRBV27 to TRBJ2-6; 9 nucleotides line up with TRBD1. The CDR3 length is 19 residues. V lost 5 bases to trimming and J lost 0 bases; unmatched junction nucleotides: 11. CDR1 and CDR2 from the germline V gene are MNHEY and SMNVEV (reference sequence). CDR3 nucleotide sequence: TGTGCCAGCAGTACCATTCGACAGGGGGGGGGCTCTGGGGCCAACGTCCTGACTTTC. Translation gives CASSTIRQGGGSGANVLTF.